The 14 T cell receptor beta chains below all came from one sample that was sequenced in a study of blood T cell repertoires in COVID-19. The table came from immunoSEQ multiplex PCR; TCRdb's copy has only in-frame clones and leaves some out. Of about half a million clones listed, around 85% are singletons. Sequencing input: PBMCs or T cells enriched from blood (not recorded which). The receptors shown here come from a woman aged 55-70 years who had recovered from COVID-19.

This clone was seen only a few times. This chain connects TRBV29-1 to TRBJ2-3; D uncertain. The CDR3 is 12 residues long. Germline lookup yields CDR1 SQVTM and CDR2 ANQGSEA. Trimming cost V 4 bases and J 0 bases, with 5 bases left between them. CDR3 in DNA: TGCAGCGTTGGAGGTAGCACAGATACGCAGTATTTT. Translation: CSVGGSTDTQYF.

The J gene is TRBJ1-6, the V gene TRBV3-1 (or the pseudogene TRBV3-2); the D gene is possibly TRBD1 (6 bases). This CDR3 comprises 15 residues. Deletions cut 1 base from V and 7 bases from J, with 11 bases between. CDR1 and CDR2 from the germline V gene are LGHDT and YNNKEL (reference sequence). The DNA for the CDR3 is TGTGCCAGCAGCCAAGGTCGGCAGGGGAATTCACCCCTCCACTTT. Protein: CASSQGRQGNSPLHF.

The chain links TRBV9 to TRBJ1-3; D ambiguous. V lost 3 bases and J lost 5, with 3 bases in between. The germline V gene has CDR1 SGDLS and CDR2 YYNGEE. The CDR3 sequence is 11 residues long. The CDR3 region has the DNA TGTGCCAGCAGCGGGCGAAACACCATATATTTT. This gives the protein CASSGRNTIYF. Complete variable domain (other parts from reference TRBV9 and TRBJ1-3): DSGVTQTPKHLITATGQRVTLRCSPRSGDLSVYWYQQSLDQGLQFLIQYYNGEERAKGNILERFSAQQFPDLHSELNLSSLELGDSALYFCASSGRNTIYFGEGSWLTVV.

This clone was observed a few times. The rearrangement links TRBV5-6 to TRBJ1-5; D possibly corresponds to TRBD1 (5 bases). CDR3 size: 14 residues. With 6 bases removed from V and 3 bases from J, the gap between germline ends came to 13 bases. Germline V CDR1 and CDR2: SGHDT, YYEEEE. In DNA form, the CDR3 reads TGTGCCAGCAACCAATGGGGGGTCAATCAGCCCCAGCATTTT. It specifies CASNQWGVNQPQHF.

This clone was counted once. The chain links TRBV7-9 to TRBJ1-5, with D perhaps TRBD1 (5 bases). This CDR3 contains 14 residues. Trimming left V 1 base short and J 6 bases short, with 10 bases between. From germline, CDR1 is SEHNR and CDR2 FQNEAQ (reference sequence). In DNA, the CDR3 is TGTGCCAGCAGCTTAGACGGGGGTGCTCAGCCCCAGCATTTT. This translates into CASSLDGGAQPQHF.

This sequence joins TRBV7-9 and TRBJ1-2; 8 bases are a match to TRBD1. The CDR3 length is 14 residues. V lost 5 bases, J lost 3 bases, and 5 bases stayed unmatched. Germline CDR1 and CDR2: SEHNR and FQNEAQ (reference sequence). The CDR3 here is CASSRGQGDYGYTF. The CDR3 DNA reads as TGTGCCAGCAGCCGCGGACAGGGCGACTATGGCTACACCTTC.

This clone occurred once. The CDR3 nucleotides read TGTGCCAGCGTTCAAACGGACAGGGGCCCTAGGAATGAGCAGTTCTTC. The encoded protein is CASVQTDRGPRNEQFF. The chain carries TRBV7-6 and TRBJ2-1, with 9 bases matching TRBD1. The J segment lost 7 bases and the V segment lost 8 bases, leaving 15 bases of the junction unmatched. This CDR3 comprises 16 residues. The germline V gene has CDR1 SGHVS and CDR2 FNYEAQ.

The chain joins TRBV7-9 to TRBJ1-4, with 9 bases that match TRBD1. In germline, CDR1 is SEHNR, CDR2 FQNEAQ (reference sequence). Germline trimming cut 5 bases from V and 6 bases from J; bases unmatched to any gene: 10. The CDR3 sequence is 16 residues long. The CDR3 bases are TGTGCCAGCAGCAGAGGGCGGGGACAGGGAGATGAAAAACTGTTTTTT. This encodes CASSRGRGQGDEKLFF.

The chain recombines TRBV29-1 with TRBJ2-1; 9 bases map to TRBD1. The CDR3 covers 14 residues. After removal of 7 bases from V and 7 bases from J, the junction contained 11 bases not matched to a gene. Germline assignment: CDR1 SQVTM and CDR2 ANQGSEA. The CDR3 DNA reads TGCAGCGCGCAGACAGGGGGTACGATAAATGAGCAGTTCTTC. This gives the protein CSAQTGGTINEQFF.

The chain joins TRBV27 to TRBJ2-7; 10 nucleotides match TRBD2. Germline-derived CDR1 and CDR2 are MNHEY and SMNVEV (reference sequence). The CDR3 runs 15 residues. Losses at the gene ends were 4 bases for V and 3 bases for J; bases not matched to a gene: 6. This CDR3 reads CASSSLAGVIYEQYF. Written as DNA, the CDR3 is TGTGCCAGCAGTTCCCTAGCGGGGGTTATCTACGAGCAGTACTTC.

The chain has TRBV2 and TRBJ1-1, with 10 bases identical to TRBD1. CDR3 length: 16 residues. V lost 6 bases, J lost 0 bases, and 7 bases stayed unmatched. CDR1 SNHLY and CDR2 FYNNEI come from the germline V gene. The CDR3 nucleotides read TGTGCCAGCAGGAAGGGACAGGGGATCATGAACACTGAAGCTTTCTTT. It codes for CASRKGQGIMNTEAFF.

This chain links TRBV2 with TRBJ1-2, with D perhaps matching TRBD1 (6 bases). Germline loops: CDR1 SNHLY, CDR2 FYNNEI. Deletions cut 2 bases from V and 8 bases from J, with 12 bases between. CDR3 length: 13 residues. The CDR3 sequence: CASSESRGGGYTF. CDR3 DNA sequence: TGTGCCAGCAGTGAAAGCAGGGGCGGCGGCTACACCTTC.

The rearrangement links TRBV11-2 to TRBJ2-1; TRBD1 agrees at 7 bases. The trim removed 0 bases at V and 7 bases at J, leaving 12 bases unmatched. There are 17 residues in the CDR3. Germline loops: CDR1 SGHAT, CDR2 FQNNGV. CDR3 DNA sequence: TGTGCCAGCAGCTTAGAGTTCAGGACAGGCCCTTGGAATGAGCAGTTCTTC. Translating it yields CASSLEFRTGPWNEQFF. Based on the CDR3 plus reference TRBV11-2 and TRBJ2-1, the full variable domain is EAGVAQSPRYKIIEKRQSVAFWCNPISGHATLYWYQQILGQGPKLLIQFQNNGVVDDSQLPKDRFSAERLKGVDSTLKIQPAKLEDSAVYLCASSLEFRTGPWNEQFFGPGTRLTVL.

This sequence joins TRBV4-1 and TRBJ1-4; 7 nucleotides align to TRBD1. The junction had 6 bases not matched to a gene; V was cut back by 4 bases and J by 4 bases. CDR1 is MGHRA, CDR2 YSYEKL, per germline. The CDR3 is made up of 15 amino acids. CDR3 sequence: CASSPRTGLNEKLFF. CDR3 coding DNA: TGCGCCAGCAGCCCCCGGACAGGCCTTAATGAAAAACTGTTTTTT.